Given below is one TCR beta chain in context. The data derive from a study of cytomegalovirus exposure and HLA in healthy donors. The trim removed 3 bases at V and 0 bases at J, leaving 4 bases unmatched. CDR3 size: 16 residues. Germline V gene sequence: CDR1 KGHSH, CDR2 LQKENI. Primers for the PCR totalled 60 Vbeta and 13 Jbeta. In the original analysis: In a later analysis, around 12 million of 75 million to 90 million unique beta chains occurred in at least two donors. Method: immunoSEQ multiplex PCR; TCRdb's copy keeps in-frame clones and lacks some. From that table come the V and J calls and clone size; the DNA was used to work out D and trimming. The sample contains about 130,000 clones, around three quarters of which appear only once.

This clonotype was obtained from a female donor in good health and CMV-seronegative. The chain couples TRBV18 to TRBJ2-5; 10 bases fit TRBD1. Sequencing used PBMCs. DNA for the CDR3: TGTGCCAGCTCACCTTTGGACAGGGGGTACCAAGAGACCCAGTACTTC. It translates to CASSPLDRGYQETQYF.